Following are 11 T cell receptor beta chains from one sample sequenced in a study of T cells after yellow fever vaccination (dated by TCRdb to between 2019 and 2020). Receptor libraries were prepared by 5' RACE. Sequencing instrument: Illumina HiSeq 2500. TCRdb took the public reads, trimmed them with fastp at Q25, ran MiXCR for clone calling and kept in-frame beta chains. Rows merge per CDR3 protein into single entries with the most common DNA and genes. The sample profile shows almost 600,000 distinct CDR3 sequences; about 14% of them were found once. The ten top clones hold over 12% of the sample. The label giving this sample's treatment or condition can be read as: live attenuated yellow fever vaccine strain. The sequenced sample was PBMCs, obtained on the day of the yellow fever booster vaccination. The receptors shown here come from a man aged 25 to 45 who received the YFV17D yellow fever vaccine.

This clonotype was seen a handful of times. The CDR3 DNA is TGTGCCAGCAGTTCAGAGTATCAGCCCCAGCATTTT. This codes for CASSSEYQPQHF. The rearrangement uses TRBV6-2 or TRBV6-3 and TRBJ1-5; D is ambiguous. V lost 4 bases and J lost 5, with 6 bases in between. There are 12 residues in the CDR3. Germline V gene sequence: CDR1 MNHEY, CDR2 SVGEGT.

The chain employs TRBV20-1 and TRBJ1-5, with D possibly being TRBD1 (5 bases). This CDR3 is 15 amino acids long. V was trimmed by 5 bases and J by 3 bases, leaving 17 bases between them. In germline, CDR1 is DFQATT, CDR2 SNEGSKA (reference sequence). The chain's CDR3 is CSAGTAQVPNQPQHF. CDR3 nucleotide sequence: TGCAGTGCTGGGACGGCCCAGGTGCCCAATCAGCCCCAGCATTTT.

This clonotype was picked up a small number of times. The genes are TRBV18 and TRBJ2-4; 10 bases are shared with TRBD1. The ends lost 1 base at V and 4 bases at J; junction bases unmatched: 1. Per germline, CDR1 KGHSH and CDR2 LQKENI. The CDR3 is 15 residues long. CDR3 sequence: CASSPRTGGKNIQYF. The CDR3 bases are TGTGCCAGCTCACCACGGACAGGGGGGAAAAACATTCAGTACTTC.

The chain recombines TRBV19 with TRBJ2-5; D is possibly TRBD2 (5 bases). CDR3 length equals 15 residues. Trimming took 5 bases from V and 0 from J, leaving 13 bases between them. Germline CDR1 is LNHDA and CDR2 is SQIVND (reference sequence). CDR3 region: CASSAGKAYQETQYF. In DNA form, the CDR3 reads TGTGCCAGTAGTGCCGGGAAAGCGTACCAAGAGACCCAGTACTTC.

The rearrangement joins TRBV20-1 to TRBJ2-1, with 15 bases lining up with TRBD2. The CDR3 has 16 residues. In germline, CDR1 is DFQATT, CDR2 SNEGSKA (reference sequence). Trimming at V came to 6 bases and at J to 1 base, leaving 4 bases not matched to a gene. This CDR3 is CSAPGTSGRSYNEQFF. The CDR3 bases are TGCAGTGCCCCCGGGACTAGCGGGAGGTCCTACAATGAGCAGTTCTTC.

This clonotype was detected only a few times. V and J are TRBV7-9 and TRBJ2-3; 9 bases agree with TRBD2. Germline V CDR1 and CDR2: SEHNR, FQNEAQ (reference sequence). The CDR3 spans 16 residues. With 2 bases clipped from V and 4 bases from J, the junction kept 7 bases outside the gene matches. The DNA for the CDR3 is TGTGCCAGCAGCTTACGACTAGCGGCAGGGGCAGATACGCAGTATTTT. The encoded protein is CASSLRLAAGADTQYF.

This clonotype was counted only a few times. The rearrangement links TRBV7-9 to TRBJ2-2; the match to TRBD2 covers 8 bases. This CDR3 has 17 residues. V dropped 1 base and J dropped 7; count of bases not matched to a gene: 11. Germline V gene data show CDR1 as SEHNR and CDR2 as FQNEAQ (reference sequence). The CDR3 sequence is CASSLGLGRALGGELFF. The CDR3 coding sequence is TGTGCCAGCAGCTTAGGCCTCGGGAGGGCCCTCGGCGGGGAGCTGTTTTTT. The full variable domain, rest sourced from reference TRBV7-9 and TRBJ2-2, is DTGVSQNPRHKITKRGQNVTFRCDPISEHNRLYWYRQTLGQGPEFLTYFQNEAQLEKSRLLSDRFSAERPKGSFSTLEIQRTEQGDSAMYLCASSLGLGRALGGELFFGEGSRLTVL.

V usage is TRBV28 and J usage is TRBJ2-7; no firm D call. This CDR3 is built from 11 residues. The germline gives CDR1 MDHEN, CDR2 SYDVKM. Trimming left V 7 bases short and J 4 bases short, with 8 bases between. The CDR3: CASTSKYEQYF. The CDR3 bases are TGTGCCAGCACCTCGAAATACGAGCAGTACTTC.

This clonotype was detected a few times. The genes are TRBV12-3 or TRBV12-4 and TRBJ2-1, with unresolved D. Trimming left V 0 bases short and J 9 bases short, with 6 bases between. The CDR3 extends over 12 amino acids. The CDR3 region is CASSLASSEQFF. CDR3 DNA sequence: TGTGCCAGCAGTTTAGCCAGTAGTGAGCAGTTCTTC.

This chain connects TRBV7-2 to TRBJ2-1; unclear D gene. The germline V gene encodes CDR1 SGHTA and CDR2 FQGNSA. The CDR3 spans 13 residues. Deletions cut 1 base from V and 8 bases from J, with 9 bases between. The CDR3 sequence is CASSLVERHEQFF. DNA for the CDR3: TGTGCCAGCAGCTTAGTGGAACGGCATGAGCAGTTCTTC.

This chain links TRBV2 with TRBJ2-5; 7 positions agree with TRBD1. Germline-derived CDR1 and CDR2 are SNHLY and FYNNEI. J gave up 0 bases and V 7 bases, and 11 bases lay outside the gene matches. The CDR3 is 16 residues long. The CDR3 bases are TGTGCCAGCAAGCCCGACAGGGCGGTAGACCAAGAGACCCAGTACTTC. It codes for CASKPDRAVDQETQYF.